This TCR beta chain stems from a study of graft-versus-host responses after intestinal transplantation. TCRdb keeps only in-frame clones here, not all; method: immunoSEQ multiplex PCR. The table lists about 19,000 clones, around 72% of them singletons. Intraepithelial and lamina propria lymphocytes were released after the graft tissue was processed. Per germline, CDR1 GTSNPN and CDR2 SVGIG (reference sequence). V shed 6 bases, J shed 2 bases, and the junction held 11 bases outside the gene matches. There are 15 residues in the CDR3. The J gene is TRBJ1-2, the V gene TRBV30; TRBD1 matches at 8 bases. This receptor was taken from a human patient who received an intestinal transplant, so some T cells may come from the graft donor. The starting material was ileum tissue, obtained about 20 days after intestinal transplant. This CDR3 is CACSARDRGNYGYTF. The CDR3 nucleotides read TGTGCCTGCTCTGCCCGAGACAGGGGAAACTATGGCTACACCTTC. Drawing the rest from reference TRBV30 and TRBJ1-2, the complete variable domain is SQTIHQWPATLVQPVGSPLSLECTVEGTSNPNLYWYRQAAGRGLQLLFYSVGIGQISSEVPQNLSASRPQDRQFILSSKKLLLSDSGFYLCACSARDRGNYGYTFGSGTRLTVV.